This TCR beta chain stems from a study of beta chain features in type 1 diabetes. Across the study: No age, gender or cell yield differences were seen between patients and healthy donors.

The whole isolated RNA underwent reverse transcription, so sequencing captured expressed TCRB transcripts. There were 3.5 million or so reads on average in the naive, central memory and regulatory T cell samples. TCRdb's copy holds only in-frame clones and misses some; the assay was immunoSEQ multiplex PCR. The sample includes around 260,000 clones, roughly 20% of them seen just once. This clone was seen a few times. Its antigen is not identified. This CDR3 has 17 residues. In germline, CDR1 is MDHEN, CDR2 SYDVKM. The V and J ends lost 1 base and 7 bases, in that order; junction bases with no gene match: 13. General observations from the study: Researchers cautioned that cDNA sequencing could over-represent cells with high TCR expression. Moderate yet significant TCRB CDR3 shortening was seen in Type 1 diabetes patients in all four CD4+ subsets. Any HLA type influence on TCRB rearrangement was left unresolved here.

The chain joins TRBV28 to TRBJ2-7; the match to TRBD2 covers 10 bases. The sequence was obtained from a woman between 40 and 55 years old with type 1 diabetes. The specimen sequenced was naive CD4+ T cells from blood. CDR3 bases: TGTGCCAGCAGTTTATCTCCCCGGACTAGCGGATACCTGGAGCAGTACTTC. It is translated as CASSLSPRTSGYLEQYF.